In its sample, the clone carrying this T cell receptor beta chain ranks as medium-sized. All patients were untreated before thyroid surgery. The sample originates from a study of metastatic and nonmetastatic thyroid tumors. Study details: Peripheral blood and tumor or nodule samples from malignant and benign thyroid patients were compared.

Per the authors' pipeline: Construction of a distant-metastasis classifier for papillary thyroid cancer relied on CDR3 differences across clinicopathological groups. TCRdb reprocessed the PCR reads via MiXCR. The V and J calls follow TCRdb's processing rather than the paper's. The sample has 19,000 or so clones; roughly 27% are singletons. The ends were cut back, 0 bases at V and 0 bases at J, with 6 bases in the middle. The CDR3 is 15 residues long. The germline V gene has CDR1 MNHNY and CDR2 SVGAGI (reference sequence). The sample was tumor tissue. The V call is TRBV6-6, the J call TRBJ2-1, with unresolved D. The source is a male donor with papillary thyroid cancer or a benign thyroid nodule (not recorded which). Some clones in this sample may be carry-over from other donors' samples. CDR3 nucleotide sequence: TGTGCCAGCAGTTACTCCGTGAGCTCCTACAATGAGCAGTTCTTC. Its translation: CASSYSVSSYNEQFF.